The 26 T cell receptor beta chains listed next were all sequenced from one sample in a study of regulatory T cells in long-lasting Graves disease. Time point described: newly diagnosed GD, antithyroid drugs for less than 3 months. RNA extracted from PBMCs served as the sequencing template. Building the TCR beta libraries relied on iRepertoire HTBI primers, and CDR3 regions underwent Arm-PCR. In TCRdb, the multiplex PCR reads were re-called with MiXCR into one record per CDR3 protein. The sample gives a few hundred thousand distinct CDR3 sequences, around 15% of which show up once; roughly 21% is in the top ten. These data are also associated with another study on T cells in Graves' hyperthyroidism and ophthalmopathy.

Here the sequenced sample was peripheral blood mononuclear cells (PBMCs), taken at new diagnosis, from a patient treated with antithyroid drugs. These TCRs come from a woman between 18 and 29 years old with Graves disease.

J is TRBJ2-1 and V is TRBV9; D is uncertain. The germline CDR1 and CDR2 sequences are SGDLS and YYNGEE. The V gene lost 4 bases and the J gene lost 6 bases, with 17 bases spanning the gap. The CDR3 length is 15 residues. CDR3 sequence: CASSPPDRAGNEQFF. CDR3 coding DNA: TGTGCCAGCAGCCCTCCGGACCGAGCCGGCAATGAGCAGTTCTTC.

Points on this clonotype: A much larger clone lies one base from this, so it may be a read error. This chain connects TRBV6-5 to TRBJ1-2; D ambiguous. The germline gives CDR1 MNHEY, CDR2 SVGAGI. This CDR3 is 16 amino acids long. Trimming removed 3 bases from V and 2 bases from J, with 16 bases in between. CDR3 nucleotide sequence: TGTGCCAGCAGTTATATGGGGATAGGGTCAAACTATGGCTACACCTTC. Encoded protein: CASSYMGIGSNYGYTF.

The chain carries TRBV25-1 and TRBJ1-3; 8 bases are a match to TRBD1. V shed 10 bases, J shed 0 bases, and the junction held 11 bases outside the gene matches. From germline, CDR1 is MGHDK and CDR2 SYGVNS. The CDR3 extends over 16 amino acids. The CDR3 is CATQTGARSSGNTIYF. CDR3 bases: TGTGCCACCCAGACAGGGGCCCGGAGCTCTGGAAACACCATATATTTT. The full variable domain, its missing parts supplied by reference TRBV25-1 and TRBJ1-3, is EADIYQTPRYLVIGTGKKITLECSQTMGHDKMYWYQQDPGMELHLIHYSYGVNSTEKGDLSSESTVSRIRTEHFPLTLESARPSHTSQYLCATQTGARSSGNTIYFGEGSWLTVV.

The chain uses TRBV20-1 and TRBJ2-7; D may be TRBD2 (5 bases). Trimming stripped 0 bases from V and 0 bases from J, with 12 bases between. The CDR3 has 15 residues. The germline V gene has CDR1 DFQATT and CDR2 SNEGSKA (reference sequence). This CDR3 reads CSARDRDASSYEQYF. CDR3 nucleotides: TGCAGTGCTAGAGATCGGGATGCTAGCTCCTACGAGCAGTACTTC.

J is TRBJ1-2 and V is TRBV6-2 or TRBV6-3; 7 bases are a match to TRBD1. This CDR3 is built from 14 residues. Germline values: CDR1 MNHEY, CDR2 SVGEGT. V lost 0 bases to trimming and J lost 5 bases; unmatched junction nucleotides: 3. CDR3 amino acids: CASSYSQGLYGYTF. In DNA form, the CDR3 reads TGTGCCAGCAGTTACTCACAGGGGCTGTATGGCTACACCTTC.

This clonotype was picked up many times. The chain combines TRBV9 with TRBJ1-6; D is undetermined. Germline CDR1 SGDLS, CDR2 YYNGEE. The V gene lost 4 bases and the J gene lost 8 bases, with 13 bases spanning the gap. CDR3 size: 14 residues. CDR3 in amino acids: CASSPRLTYSPLHF. The CDR3 DNA follows: TGTGCCAGCAGCCCCCGATTGACCTATTCACCCCTCCACTTT.

This clonotype was recorded a few times. The CDR3 bases are TGTGCCAGCAGCCGACGGACAGGGGGCTCCTACGAGCAGTACTTC. It translates to CASSRRTGGSYEQYF. The chain couples TRBV6-1 to TRBJ2-7; 10 bases map to TRBD1. The ends lost 6 bases at V and 0 bases at J; junction bases unmatched: 5. The CDR3 runs 15 residues. The germline CDR1 and CDR2 sequences are MNHNS and SASEGT.

The table lists this clonotype with many counts. The germline gene is not matched at one end of the junction; a read error may be the cause. The chain joins TRBV7-7 to TRBJ2-3, with 8 bases lining up with TRBD1. Per the germline V gene, CDR1 is SSHAT and CDR2 is FNYEAQ (reference sequence). CDR3 length: 15 residues. As DNA, the CDR3 is TGTGCTAGCAGCTCATCAAGTGGCCAGGGGGCCTCGCAGTATTTT. Translated: CASSSSSGQGASQYF.

In this sample, this clonotype turned up many times. The chain combines TRBV2 with TRBJ2-7; D is possibly TRBD1 (6 bases). Germline CDR1 SNHLY, CDR2 FYNNEI. With 11 bases removed from V and 3 bases from J, the gap between germline ends came to 14 bases. The CDR3 contains 12 residues. Written as DNA, the CDR3 is TGTGCCGGAGGAACAGGGAACTACGAGCAGTACTTC. Protein sequence: CAGGTGNYEQYF. Based on the CDR3 plus reference TRBV2 and TRBJ2-7, the full variable domain is EPEVTQTPSHQVTQMGQEVILRCVPISNHLYFYWYRQILGQKVEFLVSFYNNEISEKSEIFDDQFSVERPDGSNFTLKIRSTKLEDSAMYFCAGGTGNYEQYFGPGTRLTVT.

This clonotype was detected ten times or more. V usage is TRBV20-1 and J usage is TRBJ2-7, with 9 nucleotides matching TRBD2. Trimming at V came to 5 bases and at J to 0 bases, leaving 2 bases not matched to a gene. This CDR3 has 13 residues. CDR1 DFQATT and CDR2 SNEGSKA come from the germline V gene (reference sequence). The CDR3 sequence is CSAVAGDSYEQYF. For the CDR3, the DNA is TGCAGTGCTGTAGCGGGGGACTCCTACGAGCAGTACTTC.

This clonotype was counted between two and nine times. V usage is TRBV24-1 and J usage is TRBJ1-2, with D possibly being TRBD1 (5 bases). The germline V gene has CDR1 KGHDR and CDR2 SFDVKD. V lost 11 bases, J lost 8 bases, and 20 bases lay in between. The CDR3 loop spans 13 amino acids. In DNA, the CDR3 is TGTGCCATCCAGTACGGGGGAGGAGGGGGCTACACCTTC. Encoded protein: CAIQYGGGGGYTF.

This clonotype was observed many times. This sequence joins TRBV27 and TRBJ2-1; TRBD1 aligns across 7 bases. CDR1 MNHEY and CDR2 SMNVEV come from the germline V gene (reference sequence). The junction had 12 bases not matched to a gene; V was cut back by 6 bases and J by 7 bases. The CDR3 runs to 15 residues. The CDR3 DNA is TGTGCCAGCAGCAAGGCGCTCAGGGGGTTGAATGAGCAGTTCTTC. Encoded protein: CASSKALRGLNEQFF.

Ten or more counts support this clonotype. The chain couples TRBV12-3 or TRBV12-4 to TRBJ2-5, with D possibly being TRBD2 (5 bases). Between the trimmed V and J ends, which lost 8 bases and 0 bases, there was a span of 13 bases. The CDR3 sequence is 14 residues long. The CDR3 DNA follows: TGTGCCAGCCGGCTAGCCGACTACCAAGAGACCCAGTACTTC. Translation gives CASRLADYQETQYF.

In this sample, this clonotype turned up many times. The chain employs TRBV28 and TRBJ1-2; 7 bases agree with TRBD1. The CDR3 runs to 15 residues. Germline loops: CDR1 MDHEN, CDR2 SYDVKM. V lost 5 bases and J lost 2; bases outside the gene matches: 8. The CDR3 protein is CASSIRKTGNYGYTF. The CDR3 DNA sequence: TGTGCCAGCAGTATCCGGAAGACAGGGAACTATGGCTACACCTTC.

At least ten counts were recorded for this clonotype. This chain links TRBV6-2 or TRBV6-3 with TRBJ1-4, with TRBD1 as a possible D gene (5 bases). Germline lookup yields CDR1 MNHEY and CDR2 SVGEGT. The CDR3 is 13 amino acids. The V end was cut by 2 bases, the J end by 10 bases, with 11 bases between. CDR3 nucleotide sequence: TGTGCCAGCAGTTACCCCAGGGAAGGAAAACTGTTTTTT. Translated, it gives CASSYPREGKLFF.

This clonotype appeared many times. This sequence joins TRBV20-1 and TRBJ1-2, with D perhaps TRBD1 (6 bases). The length of the CDR3 is 12 residues. Germline V gene lookup returns CDR1 DFQATT and CDR2 SNEGSKA (reference sequence). V lost 6 bases, J lost 3 bases, and 11 bases lay in between. Here the CDR3 DNA reads TGCAGTGCCGTGGGACACCACTATGGCTACACCTTC. Translated, it gives CSAVGHHYGYTF.

This clonotype has more than one count but fewer than ten. This rearrangement joins TRBV2 to TRBJ2-1; 8 bases are shared with TRBD2. Germline V gene lookup returns CDR1 SNHLY and CDR2 FYNNEI. This CDR3 is built from 16 residues. Unmatched junction bases numbered 15, after V lost 10 bases and J lost 4 bases. The DNA for the CDR3 is TGTGCCACCTCGGGGGCAGCGGGGGCCGGTTACAATGAGCAGTTCTTC. Translation: CATSGAAGAGYNEQFF. Looking up the rest from reference TRBV2 and TRBJ2-1 gives the full variable domain: EPEVTQTPSHQVTQMGQEVILRCVPISNHLYFYWYRQILGQKVEFLVSFYNNEISEKSEIFDDQFSVERPDGSNFTLKIRSTKLEDSAMYFCATSGAAGAGYNEQFFGPGTRLTVL.

This clonotype was observed at least ten times. This chain uses TRBV28 with TRBJ2-7; tentative D call: TRBD2 (5 bases). Germline CDR1 reads MDHEN; CDR2 reads SYDVKM. CDR3 size: 16 residues. Trimming pared 5 bases from V and 1 base from J, leaving 18 bases between. CDR3 DNA sequence: TGTGCCAGCAGTCCACCGGGATCAAGGGAATCCTACGAGCAGTACTTC. Encoded protein: CASSPPGSRESYEQYF.

The chain couples TRBV7-6 to TRBJ2-3; 7 bases fit TRBD2. Germline V gene data show CDR1 as SGHVS and CDR2 as FNYEAQ. The CDR3 sequence is 15 residues long. Trimming removed 8 bases from V and 0 bases from J; junction bases left unmatched: 8. The CDR3 spells CASPQEGGSTDTQYF. The DNA of the CDR3 is TGTGCCAGCCCCCAGGAGGGAGGGAGCACAGATACGCAGTATTTT.

Many counts were recorded for this clonotype. The chain recombines TRBV7-9 with TRBJ2-7; unclear D gene. The CDR3 covers 14 residues. V was pared by 5 bases and J by 2 bases, with 13 bases between. The germline CDR1 and CDR2 sequences are SEHNR and FQNEAQ (reference sequence). CDR3 protein: CASSIGPGTYEQYF. CDR3 nucleotide sequence: TGTGCCAGCAGCATAGGCCCCGGAACCTACGAGCAGTACTTC.

This clonotype showed up many times. The rearrangement uses TRBV18 and TRBJ1-1; the D gene is possibly TRBD1 (5 bases). The CDR3 consists of 17 residues. V was shortened by 3 bases and J by 1 base, with 18 bases between the two germline ends. CDR1 and CDR2 from the germline V gene are KGHSH and LQKENI. In nucleotides, the CDR3 is TGTGCCAGCTCACCGACCGTTATCGGACACACGAACACTGAAGCTTTCTTT. Residues: CASSPTVIGHTNTEAFF. Complete variable domain (other parts from reference TRBV18 and TRBJ1-1): NAGVMQNPRHLVRRRGQEARLRCSPMKGHSHVYWYRQLPEEGLKFMVYLQKENIIDESGMPKERFSAEFPKEGPSILRIQQVVRGDSAAYFCASSPTVIGHTNTEAFFGQGTRLTVV.

This clonotype occurred once. An end of the junction does not agree with germline; a read error may underlie this. The chain couples TRBV27 to TRBJ1-1; D gene ambiguous. This CDR3 has 13 amino acids. Germline CDR1 and CDR2: MNHEY and SMNVEV (reference sequence). Here the CDR3 DNA reads TGTGCCAGCACCCCGAAAGGGCTGACTGAAGCTTCCTTT. Its protein product is CASTPKGLTEASF.

V gene TRBV6-9 combines with J gene TRBJ2-3; TRBD2 agrees at 8 bases. This CDR3 is built from 17 residues. Germline CDR1 is MNHGY and CDR2 is SVAAGI. Trimming cost V 4 bases and J 2 bases; bases outside gene matches: 11. The CDR3 DNA reads as TGTGCCAGCAGTTTCCTCTCGATAGCGGGGTACACAGATACGCAGTATTTT. Protein sequence: CASSFLSIAGYTDTQYF.

This clonotype has a count of ten or more. J is TRBJ2-5 and V is TRBV18; the match to TRBD2 covers 7 bases. CDR1 is KGHSH, CDR2 LQKENI, per germline. J was trimmed by 2 bases and V by 3 bases; bases with no gene match: 6. The CDR3 spans 15 residues. CDR3 DNA sequence: TGTGCCAGCTCACCTAGAGGCGGGAGACAAGAGACCCAGTACTTC. Translated: CASSPRGGRQETQYF. The variable domain in full, with the rest retrieved from reference TRBV18 and TRBJ2-5, is NAGVMQNPRHLVRRRGQEARLRCSPMKGHSHVYWYRQLPEEGLKFMVYLQKENIIDESGMPKERFSAEFPKEGPSILRIQQVVRGDSAAYFCASSPRGGRQETQYFGPGTRLLVL.

In the case of this clonotype: Given a much more abundant clone one base away, this may be a read error. The chain joins TRBV11-2 to TRBJ2-3; either TRBD1 or TRBD2 may fit D (5 bases each). The CDR3 totals 16 residues. Germline values: CDR1 SGHAT, CDR2 FQNNGV. The CDR3 region has the DNA TGTGCCAGCGGCTTAGATCTTGGGGGTGGCACAGATACGCAGTATTTT. Translation: CASGLDLGGGTDTQYF.

V usage is TRBV30 and J usage is TRBJ2-7; 8 bases align to TRBD1. V lost 3 bases, J lost 2 bases, and 15 bases stayed unmatched. The CDR3 totals 17 residues. Germline V gives CDR1 GTSNPN, CDR2 SVGIG (reference sequence). The CDR3 bases are TGTGCCTGGAGCCGCCCTACTAGGCAGGGGGCAACCTACGAGCAGTACTTC. Translating gives CAWSRPTRQGATYEQYF. The entire variable domain, with the rest obtained from reference TRBV30 and TRBJ2-7, is as follows: SQTIHQWPATLVQPVGSPLSLECTVEGTSNPNLYWYRQAAGRGLQLLFYSVGIGQISSEVPQNLSASRPQDRQFILSSKKLLLSDSGFYLCAWSRPTRQGATYEQYFGPGTRLTVT.